The sequence of this T cell receptor (beta chain) was determined in a study of shared clonotypes between healthy human individuals. Across the whole study: CD4 naive and memory got three plates each, CD8 naive two, CD8 memory one.

On this clone: Its antigen is as yet unknown.

Study observations and caveats: Memory subsets generally showed lower estimated richness than naive subsets.

TCRdb's table, derived via immunoSEQ multiplex PCR, lists solely in-frame clones and lacks some. The table includes approximately 2.1 million clones, approximately 95% detected once. The sample taken for sequencing was naive CD4+ T cells from PBMCs. The sample's subset: CD45RA+ positively selected. This clonotype was obtained from a man aged 18 to 30 in good health. Some clones in this sample may be carry-over from other donors' samples.

CDR3 DNA sequence: TGTGCCAGCAGCCCCCCAGGACTACTAGTTACTAGCACAGATACGCAGTATTTT. Encoded protein: CASSPPGLLVTSTDTQYF. V gene TRBV21-1 combines with J gene TRBJ2-3; the DNA was not compared with TRBD2, the D call given in the table. TRBV21-1 is tagged as a pseudogene. The CDR3 extends over 18 amino acids.